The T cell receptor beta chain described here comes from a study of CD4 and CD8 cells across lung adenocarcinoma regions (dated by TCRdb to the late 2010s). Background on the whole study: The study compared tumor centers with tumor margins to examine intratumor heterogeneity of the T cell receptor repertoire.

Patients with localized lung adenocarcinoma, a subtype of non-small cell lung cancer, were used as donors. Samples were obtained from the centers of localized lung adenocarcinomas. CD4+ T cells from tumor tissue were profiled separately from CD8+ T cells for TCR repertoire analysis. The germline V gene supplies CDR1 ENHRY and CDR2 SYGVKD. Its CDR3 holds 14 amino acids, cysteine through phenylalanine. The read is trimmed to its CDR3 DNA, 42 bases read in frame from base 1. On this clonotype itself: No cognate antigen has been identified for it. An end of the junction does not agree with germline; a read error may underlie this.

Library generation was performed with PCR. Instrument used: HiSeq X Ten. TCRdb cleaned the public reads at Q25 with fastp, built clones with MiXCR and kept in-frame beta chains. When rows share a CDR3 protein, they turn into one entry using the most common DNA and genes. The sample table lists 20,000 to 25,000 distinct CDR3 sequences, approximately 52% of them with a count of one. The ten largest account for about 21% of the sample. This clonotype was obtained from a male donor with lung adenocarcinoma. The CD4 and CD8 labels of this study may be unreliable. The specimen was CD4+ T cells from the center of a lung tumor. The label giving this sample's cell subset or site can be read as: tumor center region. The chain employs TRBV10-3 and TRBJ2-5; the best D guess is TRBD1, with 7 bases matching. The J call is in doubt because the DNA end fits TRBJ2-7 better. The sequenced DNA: TGTGCCAACAGTGACGGGACAGTGCGGGGCGAGCAGTACTTC. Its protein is CANSDGTVRGEQYF.